This T cell receptor beta chain is from a study of shared clonotypes between healthy human individuals (dated by TCRdb to the early 2020s). Regarding the study in general: Two women and a few men aged 18 to 49 years were included in the cohort. To increase sequencing depth and limit assay-specific biases, different laboratories used diverse techniques to prepare libraries and sequence TCR repertoires. To estimate repertoire size and how much clonotype sharing occurs between individuals, the study deeply sequenced the blood TCR repertoires of five healthy adults. Between about 0.85 and 8.9 billion PBMCs per donor were obtained by leukapheresis. Per donor, three plates each were used for CD4 naive and CD4 memory, two for CD8 naive, and one for CD8 memory.

Paper-wide results and their limitations: Higher generation probabilities were observed for clonotypes shared by all four sorted-subset donors than for non-shared clonotypes. Sampling was limited to blood, and TCR repertoires in tissue likely differ from TCR repertoires in blood. Sharing across a few donors was observed for around 5% of naive CD4, 3% to 3.5% of naive CD8, around 2.5% of memory CD4, and less than 0.45% of memory CD8 clonotypes. Because the study included only a small number of donors, the genetic and exposure-history diversity represented was limited. Incomplete sequencing was indicated by rarefaction of sorted-subset datasets, despite the large sequencing depth. Larger estimated clonotype richness was generally found for naive subsets than for memory subsets. Pairwise subsampling indicated that sequencing depth was expected to affect the degree of clonotype sharing among donors.

As for this clone: Which antigen it targets is not known. Within one base of it there is no much larger clone, and no base qualities were kept.

Donors were healthy HIV-negative adults with no recently reported acute infections or vaccinations. Only Caucasian adults living in Nashville, Tennessee, USA were represented among the donors. CD4+ T cells were enriched by magnetic negative selection; naive cells were then positively selected on CD45RA, and the negative fraction formed the memory subset. After blood collection by leukapheresis, PBMCs were isolated using Ficoll-Histopaque density gradient centrifugation and then cryopreserved in the vapor phase of liquid nitrogen. Analytical flow cytometry was used to check the purity and quantity of every magnetically sorted T cell population. Genomic DNA was isolated from every sorted fraction and measured by UV absorbance on a Nanodrop 2000c. TCR CDR3 regions were amplified from genomic DNA by multiplex PCR using the deep immunoSEQ assay. Genomic DNA extracted from each cell subset was distributed evenly over all wells of several immunoSEQ 96-well plates, and each plate served as one replicate. Each replicate PCR for sorted subsets received roughly 200 ng genomic DNA, equal to 28,000 or so T cell genomes. The purified libraries were quantified using a Qubit 3.0 fluorometer, sized with a Bioanalyzer 2100, and then quantified again using the KAPA Library Quantification kit. Each immunoSEQ 96-well plate was sequenced on its own single-read 150-cycle Illumina NextSeq 550 flow cell. In the paper's pipeline: The immunoSEQ output contained only junctional sequences without quality scores, so filtering could not match that applied to full-length reads. Sequences were annotated with PyIR, a Python wrapper for IgBLAST v1.9, using IMGT germline references to assign V/J genes and CDR3. Reads were filtered out if the reads had weak V/J assignments (E-value above 1e-6), no CDR3, stop codons, out-of-frame junctions, or ambiguous translated residues. V3J clonotypes were defined as sequences sharing the same inferred V gene, J gene, and CDR3 amino acid sequence. The percentage overlap between two repertoires was calculated by dividing the number of shared unique clonotypes by the size of the smaller repertoire. Repertoire richness was assessed with RTK rarefaction, the Chao1 estimator, and Recon v2.1 estimates of unobserved clonotypes. Generation probabilities were computed with OLGA for all TCRbeta clonotypes obtained by the gDNA method from several donors. This is the immuneACCESS table as TCRdb keeps it, with only in-frame sequences that have V and J called. A part of the clones is gone; compared with another copy, unresolved V genes explain less than half, and the rest is unexplained. D and trimming were read from the DNA, whereas the V and J calls and clone size are those reported in that table. This sample lists approximately 620,000 clones; almost 97% were detected once. The ten most abundant clones make up about 0.06% of the sample.

The source material was naive CD4+ T cells sorted from blood. According to the study, the label for this sample's cell subset or site signals: CD45RA+ positively selected. This sequence originates from a woman aged 25 to 45 in good health.

The nucleotide sequence reads as follows: TGCAGCGTTGAATCGCCAGGTCGTAACACCATATATTTT. Its coded protein is CSVESPGRNTIYF. The rearranged segments are TRBV29-1 and TRBJ1-3; a confident D gene designation cannot be given. V sheds 2 bases and J sheds 7 bases, leaving 12 bases between their ends. CDR1 is given as SQVTM and CDR2 as ANQGSEA, both from the germline V gene. Inclusive of the bounding cysteine and phenylalanine, the CDR3 is 13 residues long. Kept here is only the CDR3 DNA, which spans 39 bases and is read in frame from base 1. Here the CDR3 is joined to the reference TRBV29-1 and TRBJ1-3 genes, and the full variable domain is: SAVISQKPSRDICQRGTSLTIQCQVDSQVTMMFWYRQQPGQSLTLIATANQGSEATYESGFVIDKFPISRPNLTFSTLTVSNMSPEDSSIYLCSVESPGRNTIYFGEGSWLTVV.